This entry lists 8 T cell receptor beta chains sequenced from one sample in a study of radiation and T cells in renal cell carcinoma. The time point denotes: blood 4 weeks post-SBRT, at nephrectomy. The treatment was: 15 Gy SBRT to primary tumor, nephrectomy 4 weeks later. Generated by immunoSEQ multiplex PCR, the TCRdb table keeps only in-frame clones and is missing some. The sample includes 150,000 to 200,000 clones, 88% seen only once; the top ten take about 11%. The sample here was blood, taken from a patient whose treatment included radiotherapy and nephrectomy. These receptors came from a woman aged 50 to 65 with renal cell carcinoma.

The chain uses TRBV6-5 and TRBJ2-5; 11 positions agree with TRBD2. The germline V gene encodes CDR1 MNHEY and CDR2 SVGAGI. The CDR3 loop spans 16 amino acids. The trim removed 2 bases at V and 2 bases at J, leaving 4 bases unmatched. The CDR3 sequence is CASSYALAGGQETQYF. In DNA, the CDR3 is TGTGCCAGCAGTTACGCCCTAGCGGGGGGACAAGAGACCCAGTACTTC.

The rearrangement links TRBV7-9 to TRBJ2-5; D call uncertain. CDR1 is SEHNR and CDR2 is FQNEAQ in the germline V gene (reference sequence). Between the trimmed V and J ends, which lost 5 bases and 4 bases, there was a span of 8 bases. The CDR3 length is 12 residues. CDR3 residues: CASSHRVETQYF. The DNA of the CDR3 is TGTGCCAGCAGCCACCGGGTAGAGACCCAGTACTTC.

The table lists this clone with a count of one. The rearrangement uses TRBV9 and TRBJ2-5; 8 bases match TRBD1. The CDR3 spans 15 residues. Germline V gene lookup returns CDR1 SGDLS and CDR2 YYNGEE. Trimming removed 4 bases from V and 1 base from J; junction bases left unmatched: 6. The CDR3 DNA reads as TGTGCCAGCAGCCGGGACAGGACATTCCAAGAGACCCAGTACTTC. Translation: CASSRDRTFQETQYF.

The chain couples TRBV6-1 to TRBJ1-5; the D gene is possibly TRBD1 (5 bases). V shed 3 bases and J shed 7 bases, with 13 bases lying between them. This CDR3 has 14 amino acids. Looked up from germline, CDR1 is MNHNS and CDR2 is SASEGT. CDR3 residues: CASSDGGARQPQHF. CDR3 in DNA: TGTGCCAGCAGTGACGGGGGAGCTCGGCAGCCCCAGCATTTT.

The chain employs TRBV30 and TRBJ1-6; TRBD1 might be the D (5 bases). The CDR3 covers 15 residues. Trimming left V 0 bases short and J 7 bases short, with 13 bases between. Germline V CDR1 and CDR2: GTSNPN, SVGIG (reference sequence). This chain's CDR3 is CAWSVVGARNSPLHF. In DNA, the CDR3 is TGTGCCTGGAGTGTCGTAGGGGCGCGAAATTCACCCCTCCACTTT. The variable domain in full, completed from reference TRBV30 and TRBJ1-6, reads SQTIHQWPATLVQPVGSPLSLECTVEGTSNPNLYWYRQAAGRGLQLLFYSVGIGQISSEVPQNLSASRPQDRQFILSSKKLLLSDSGFYLCAWSVVGARNSPLHFGNGTRLTVT.

The rearrangement links TRBV6-1 to TRBJ1-2, with 7 nucleotides matching TRBD1. Germline V gives CDR1 MNHNS, CDR2 SASEGT. Trimming took 3 bases from V and 6 from J; bases not matched to a gene: 4. The CDR3 extends over 13 amino acids. CDR3 coding DNA: TGTGCCAGCAGTGAGCCCACAGGGGATGGCTACACCTTC. Translated: CASSEPTGDGYTF.

The J gene is TRBJ2-2, the V gene TRBV19; TRBD1 matches 7 bases. The length of the CDR3 is 15 residues. Germline V lookup: CDR1 LNHDA, CDR2 SQIVND (reference sequence). Trimming cost V 10 bases and J 1 base; bases outside gene matches: 9. CDR3 in amino acids: CATSRRQGNTGELFF. The CDR3 DNA reads as TGTGCCACTAGCCGCAGACAGGGGAACACCGGGGAGCTGTTTTTT.

The V and J genes are TRBV7-2 and TRBJ1-2, with 8 positions matching TRBD1. In germline, CDR1 is SGHTA, CDR2 FQGNSA. This CDR3 comprises 17 residues. The ends lost 5 bases at V and 1 base at J; junction bases unmatched: 12. The CDR3 here is CASSNAAGGDHNYGYTF. In nucleotides, the CDR3 is TGTGCCAGCAGCAACGCGGCAGGGGGCGACCATAACTATGGCTACACCTTC.